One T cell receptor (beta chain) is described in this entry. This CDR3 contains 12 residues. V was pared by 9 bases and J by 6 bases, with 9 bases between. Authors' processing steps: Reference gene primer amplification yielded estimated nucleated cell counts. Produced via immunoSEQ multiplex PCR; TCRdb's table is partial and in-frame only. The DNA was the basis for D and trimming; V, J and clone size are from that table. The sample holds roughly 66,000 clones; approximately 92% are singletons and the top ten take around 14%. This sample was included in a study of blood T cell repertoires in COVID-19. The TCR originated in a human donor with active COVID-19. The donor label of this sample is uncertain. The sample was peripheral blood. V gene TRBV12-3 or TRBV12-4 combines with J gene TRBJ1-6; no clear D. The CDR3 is CASGASNSPLHF. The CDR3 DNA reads TGTGCCAGTGGAGCCTCTAATTCACCCCTCCACTTT.